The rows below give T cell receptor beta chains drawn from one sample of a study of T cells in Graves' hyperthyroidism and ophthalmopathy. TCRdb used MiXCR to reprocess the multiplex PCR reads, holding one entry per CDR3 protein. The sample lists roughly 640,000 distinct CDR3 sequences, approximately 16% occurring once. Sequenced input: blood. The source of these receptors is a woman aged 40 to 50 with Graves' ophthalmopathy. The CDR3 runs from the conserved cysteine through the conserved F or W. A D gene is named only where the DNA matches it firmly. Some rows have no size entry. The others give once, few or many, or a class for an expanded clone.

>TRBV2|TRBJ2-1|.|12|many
TGTGCCAGCAGTCGGGATGTGAATGAGCAGTTCTTC
CASSRDVNEQFF
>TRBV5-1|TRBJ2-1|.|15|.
TGCGCCAGCAGCTTCCGGGAAAGGGCCTCCAATGAGCAGTTCTTC
CASSFRERASNEQFF
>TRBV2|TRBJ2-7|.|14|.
TGTGCCAGCAGTAGGAGGGGGGTCTCCTACGAGCAGTACTTC
CASSRRGVSYEQYF
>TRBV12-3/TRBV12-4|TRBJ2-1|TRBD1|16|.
TGTGCCAGCAGCCCCCGACAGGGGGCGGTCTACAATGAGCAGTTCTTC
CASSPRQGAVYNEQFF
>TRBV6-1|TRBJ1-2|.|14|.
TGTGCCGGCAGTCACGGGCCAATTAACTATGGCTACACCTTC
CAGSHGPINYGYTF
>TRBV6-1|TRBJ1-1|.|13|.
TGTGCCAGCAGTAAGACCCAGAACACTGAAGCTTTCTTT
CASSKTQNTEAFF
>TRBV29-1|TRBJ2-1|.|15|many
TGCAGCGTTGAAGATTTGCGGGGGCACTACAATGAGCAGTTCTTC
CSVEDLRGHYNEQFF
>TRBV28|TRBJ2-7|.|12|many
TGTGCCAGCGACTCTAGTTCGAACGAGCAGTACTTC
CASDSSSNEQYF
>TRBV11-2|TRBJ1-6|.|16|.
TGTGCCAGCAGCTTAGCCCAGGTCGGGTCCGGTTCACCCCTCCACTTT
CASSLAQVGSGSPLHF
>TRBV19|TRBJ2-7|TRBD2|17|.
TGTGCCAGTAGTATAGGAATCAGCGGGGAGTGGTCCTACGAGCAGTACTTC
CASSIGISGEWSYEQYF
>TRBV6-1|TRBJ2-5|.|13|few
TGTGCCAGCAGTGACGGACAATTCGAGACCCAGTACTTC
CASSDGQFETQYF
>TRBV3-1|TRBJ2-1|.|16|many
TGTGCCAGCAGCCAAGATCTCACAGGGTCCTACAATGAGCAGTTCTTC
CASSQDLTGSYNEQFF
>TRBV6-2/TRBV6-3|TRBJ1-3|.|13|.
TGTGCCAGCATAGGACAGCTTCTAAGCACCATATATTTT
CASIGQLLSTIYF
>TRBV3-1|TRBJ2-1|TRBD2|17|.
TGTGCCAGCAGGCAACGGTTCTGGGGTAGCGGGAGCAATGAGCAGTTCTTC
CASRQRFWGSGSNEQFF
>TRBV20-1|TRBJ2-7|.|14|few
TGCAGTGCCAGAATCCAGGATTCGAACTACGAGCAGTACTTC
CSARIQDSNYEQYF
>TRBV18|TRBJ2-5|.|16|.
TGTGCCAGCTCACCACCGGGATTGGCAGCCCAAGAGACCCAGTACTTC
CASSPPGLAAQETQYF
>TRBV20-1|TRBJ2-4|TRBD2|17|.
TGCAGTGCTAGAGACGGGGGGGGGTGGGGAGCCAAAAACATTCAGTACTTC
CSARDGGGWGAKNIQYF
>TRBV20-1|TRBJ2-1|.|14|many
TGCAGTGCTAGGTTAAGGGGGTCCTACAATGAGCAGTTCTTC
CSARLRGSYNEQFF
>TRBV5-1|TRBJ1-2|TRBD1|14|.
TGCGCCAGCAGCGTCGACAGGGGCCGGTATGGCTACACCTTC
CASSVDRGRYGYTF
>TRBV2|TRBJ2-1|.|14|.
TGTGCAACCAGTAGGGGGGGGGGCGGCAATGAGCAGTTCTTC
CATSRGGGGNEQFF
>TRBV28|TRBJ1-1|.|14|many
TGTGCCAGCAGTTCGGATGGGGAGAACACTGAAGCTTTCTTT
CASSSDGENTEAFF
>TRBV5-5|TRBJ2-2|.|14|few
TGTGCCAGCACCCACAGGGACTACACCGGGGAGCTGTTTTTT
CASTHRDYTGELFF
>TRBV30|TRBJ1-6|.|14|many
TGTGCCTGCCTCCGGACAGCCTATAATTCACCCCTCCACTTT
CACLRTAYNSPLHF
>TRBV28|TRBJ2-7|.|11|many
TGTGCCAGCAGTTCGCGATACGAGCAGTACTTC
CASSSRYEQYF
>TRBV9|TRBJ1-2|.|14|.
TGTGCCAGCAGCCCCCGTTGGGGGGCGGAAGGCTACACCTTC
CASSPRWGAEGYTF